The source of this TCR beta chain is a study of blood T cells in healthy people across ages (dated by TCRdb to between 2015 and 2016). Concerning the study at large: Template switching captured roughly one uniquely barcoded TCR beta cDNA molecule per two T cells in model experiments. For two donors (one aged 18 to 29 and one aged 80 or older), the study analyzed two additional independent replicas of 1 million unique cDNA reads from the same blood draw. Donors were grouped into four age groups: young (average approximately 16 years), middle-aged (39), aged (roughly 62) and long-lived (approximately 78). To avoid experimental bias, donors of different ages were distributed randomly across sequencing lanes. The study measured age-related changes in TCR beta repertoire diversity using deep sequencing normalized with unique cDNA molecular identifiers.

What the work shows at the level of the full study, not this receptor alone: The long-lived group showed more naive CD4+ T cells, fewer expanded clones and increased TCR diversity than the aged group, suggesting age selection. Since profiling was done on bulk unsorted PBMCs, naive and antigen-experienced compartments could not be conclusively compared. Donor CMV infection status was unknown, potentially confounding age-related changes in expanded clonotypes. The percentage of naive T cells measured by flow cytometry correlated strongly with observed TCR beta diversity. As age increased, observed TCR beta diversity per million T cells dropped in a roughly linear way, and a significant reduction was already evident by age roughly 40. Estimates of total diversity based on one million sequenced T cells were regarded as lower bounds and as underestimates.

Ten or more counts support this clonotype. The specificity of this receptor is unknown. Per-base qualities were not stored, and no clone one base away is much larger. Donors were around 37 systemically healthy Caucasian individuals from Russia aged roughly 6 to 95 years. About 9.8 milliliters of peripheral blood were drawn from each donor into EDTA-treated Vacutainer tubes. Ficoll-Paque density-gradient centrifugation was used to isolate PBMCs, with at least 6.5 million per sample. Total RNA, at least 6 micrograms per sample, was extracted from PBMCs with Trizol reagent. The percentages of naive CD45RAhigh/CD27high T cells were determined by flow cytometry on a PBMC aliquot from every donor. Reading the germline V gene gives CDR1 SGHRS and CDR2 YFSETQ. V gives up 5 bases and J gives up 2 bases, and the segment between their germline ends measures 15 bases. The CDR3 numbers 15 residues from cysteine through phenylalanine. Only the CDR3 portion is preserved as DNA: 45 bases, with reading frame beginning at the first base.

Libraries were prepared through 5' RACE. This sample was sequenced with an Illumina HiSeq 2500. A second roughly 6 to 12 cycle PCR used a sample-barcoded 5' primer and a J-beta primer mix. Each TCR beta cDNA molecule received a unique molecular identifier from a template-switch 5' adaptor carrying 12 random nucleotides. Each sample yielded at least 2.5 million CDR3-containing paired-end reads. First-strand cDNA synthesis was performed from all RNA using the Mint cDNA synthesis kit, with priming by a TRBC-specific oligonucleotide. Following uracil-DNA glycosylase treatment, all cDNA underwent a first 18-cycle PCR with the universal primers M1SS and BC2_uni_R. The published analysis was carried out like this. For normalization, 1 million high-quality reads were randomly selected from each sample, with every read carrying a distinct molecular identifier. Instead of being binned into consensus sequences, reads that shared molecular identifiers were thrown out. MiTCR, run with a Q25 quality threshold and the strictest error-elimination algorithm, handled CDR3 identification, clonotype clustering and error correction. A nonparametric unseen species model using Euler transformation provided a lower-bound estimate of total TCR beta diversity. TCRdb trimmed the raw reads at Q25, called clones with MiXCR and kept productive beta chains. Rows matching on CDR3 protein sequence are summarized as one entry with the most common DNA and genes. What appears here as the V and J calls and clone size reflects TCRdb's work, not the paper's. In this sample the table shows about 1.8 million distinct CDR3 sequences, 40% to 55% of which occur a single time. The leading ten clones occupy approximately 2.1% of the sample.

The chain was built from TRBV5-1 and TRBJ2-3, with the D gene too uncertain to name. This receptor was identified in a woman in her 40s in good health. The sequenced sample consisted of blood. The nucleotide sequence reads TGCGCCAGCAGGGGCGCGGTCCCTCTCACAGATACGCAGTATTTT. It specifies CASRGAVPLTDTQYF.